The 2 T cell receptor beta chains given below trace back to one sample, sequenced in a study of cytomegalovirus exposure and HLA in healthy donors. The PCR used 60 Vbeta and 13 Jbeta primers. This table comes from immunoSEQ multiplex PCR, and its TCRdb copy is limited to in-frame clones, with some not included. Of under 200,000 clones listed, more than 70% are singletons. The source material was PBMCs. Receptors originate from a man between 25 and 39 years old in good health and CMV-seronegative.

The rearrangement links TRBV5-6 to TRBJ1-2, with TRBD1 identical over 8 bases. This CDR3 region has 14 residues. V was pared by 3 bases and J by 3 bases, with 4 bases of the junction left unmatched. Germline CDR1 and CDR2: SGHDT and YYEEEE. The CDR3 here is CASSSQTGDYGYTF. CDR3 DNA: TGTGCCAGCAGCTCCCAGACAGGGGACTATGGCTACACCTTC.

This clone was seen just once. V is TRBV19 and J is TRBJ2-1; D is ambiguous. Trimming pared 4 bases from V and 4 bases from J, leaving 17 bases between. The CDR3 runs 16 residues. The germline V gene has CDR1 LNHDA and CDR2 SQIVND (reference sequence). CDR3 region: CASSTDPLDSYNEQFF. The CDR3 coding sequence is TGTGCCAGTAGTACAGACCCCCTAGACTCATACAATGAGCAGTTCTTC.